The 32 T cell receptor beta chains in this list originate from one sample, sequenced in a study of T-cell memory formation after mild COVID-19. TCRdb reprocessed the 5' RACE reads with MiXCR, giving one entry per CDR3 protein. The sample has 450,000 or so distinct CDR3 sequences; 25% are singletons. Sequenced material: PBMCs or a T cell subset sorted from them (not recorded which). The receptors here all came from an adult woman who had mild COVID-19 (a few samples of this study predate the infection). Cell type and time point are not known.

This clonotype was observed a handful of times. The rearrangement links TRBV30 to TRBJ1-5; D is undetermined. Germline-derived CDR1 and CDR2 are GTSNPN and SVGIG (reference sequence). V shed 0 bases and J shed 6 bases, with 9 bases lying between them. CDR3 length: 13 amino acids. The CDR3 loop reads CAWSVHRGQPQHF. For the CDR3, the DNA is TGTGCCTGGAGTGTCCACCGGGGTCAGCCCCAGCATTTT.

The chain couples TRBV19 to TRBJ2-3; weak D call: TRBD2 (5 bases). Germline V gene lookup returns CDR1 LNHDA and CDR2 SQIVND (reference sequence). Deletions cut 2 bases from V and 5 bases from J, with 8 bases between. The CDR3 is 13 residues long. DNA for the CDR3: TGTGCCAGTAGTATACAGGAGGAAGATACGCAGTATTTT. Its translation is CASSIQEEDTQYF.

This clonotype was detected a few times. This sequence joins TRBV5-6 and TRBJ2-7; D is tentatively TRBD1 or TRBD2 (7 bases each). The CDR3 totals 13 residues. In germline, CDR1 is SGHDT, CDR2 YYEEEE. Trimming pared 3 bases from V and 4 bases from J, leaving 11 bases between. CDR3 in amino acids: CASSSAGQYEQYF. DNA of the CDR3: TGTGCCAGCAGCTCAGCGGGACAGTACGAGCAGTACTTC.

The rearrangement links TRBV5-1 to TRBJ2-3; 9 positions agree with TRBD1. This CDR3 is 14 amino acids long. Trimming removed 1 base from V and 4 bases from J; junction bases left unmatched: 1. Germline V gene sequence: CDR1 SGHRS, CDR2 YFSETQ. CDR3 amino acids: CASSLNRGPDTQYF. The CDR3 DNA is TGCGCCAGCAGCTTGAACAGGGGGCCAGATACGCAGTATTTT.

A few counts support this clonotype. The gene calls are TRBV20-1 and TRBJ2-7, with 8 bases fitting TRBD1. CDR3 length: 15 amino acids. Per germline, CDR1 DFQATT and CDR2 SNEGSKA (reference sequence). Trimming at V came to 0 bases and at J to 4 bases, leaving 8 bases not matched to a gene. CDR3 sequence reads: CSARDLSRGPYEQYF. The CDR3 DNA follows: TGCAGTGCTAGAGACCTGAGCAGGGGGCCGTACGAGCAGTACTTC.

The rearrangement links TRBV9 to TRBJ1-1, with D tentatively TRBD1 (5 bases). The V gene's germline CDR1 is SGDLS and CDR2 YYNGEE. The V gene lost 4 bases and the J gene lost 3 bases, with 16 bases spanning the gap. CDR3 length: 15 residues. CDR3 sequence: CASSTSNRGYTEAFF. The CDR3 DNA reads TGTGCCAGCAGCACTAGTAATAGGGGTTACACTGAAGCTTTCTTT.

The chain has TRBV19 and TRBJ2-6; no reliable D call. CDR1 and CDR2 from the germline V gene are LNHDA and SQIVND (reference sequence). The CDR3 length is 15 residues. V was clipped by 3 bases and J by 0 bases, with 6 bases between them. CDR3 nucleotides: TGTGCCAGTAGTATTTTTTACTCTGGGGCCAACGTCCTGACTTTC. Translating it yields CASSIFYSGANVLTF.

The chain uses TRBV5-1 and TRBJ2-1; 7 nucleotides match TRBD1. J gave up 2 bases and V 0 bases, and 5 bases lay outside the gene matches. The CDR3 is 16 residues long. Germline CDR1 SGHRS, CDR2 YFSETQ. The CDR3 bases are TGCGCCAGCAGCTTGGAACAGGGGTCTACCTACAATGAGCAGTTCTTC. This codes for CASSLEQGSTYNEQFF.

This clonotype was recorded a few times. The chain employs TRBV4-2 and TRBJ2-3, with TRBD1 matching 8 bases. In germline, CDR1 is LGHNA, CDR2 YNFKEQ. Losses at the gene ends were 4 bases for V and 4 bases for J; bases not matched to a gene: 7. The CDR3 loop spans 15 amino acids. CDR3 nucleotides: TGTGCCAGCAGCCCCCAGGGGGCGCCTGCAGATACGCAGTATTTT. Translated, it gives CASSPQGAPADTQYF.

V usage is TRBV29-1 and J usage is TRBJ2-5, with 11 bases aligning to TRBD1. After removal of 4 bases from V and 4 bases from J, the junction contained 8 bases not matched to a gene. Germline CDR1 and CDR2: SQVTM and ANQGSEA. This CDR3 has 15 residues. CDR3: CSVVDRGLMLETQYF. The DNA for the CDR3 is TGCAGCGTTGTGGACAGGGGGCTTATGTTAGAGACCCAGTACTTC. Variable domain in full (rest from reference TRBV29-1 and TRBJ2-5): SAVISQKPSRDICQRGTSLTIQCQVDSQVTMMFWYRQQPGQSLTLIATANQGSEATYESGFVIDKFPISRPNLTFSTLTVSNMSPEDSSIYLCSVVDRGLMLETQYFGPGTRLLVL.

This clonotype occurred a few times. The rearrangement joins TRBV7-9 to TRBJ2-7, with D possibly matching TRBD1 (5 bases). V lost 7 bases and J lost 3, with 16 bases in between. Germline V lookup: CDR1 SEHNR, CDR2 FQNEAQ (reference sequence). The CDR3 runs to 14 residues. The CDR3 DNA reads as TGTGCCAGCACCGATGGAAGGGGTATCTACGAGCAGTACTTC. It translates to CASTDGRGIYEQYF.

V usage is TRBV6-5 and J usage is TRBJ2-1; 11 bases line up with TRBD2. The CDR3 covers 16 residues. Germline CDR1 MNHEY, CDR2 SVGAGI. Unmatched junction bases numbered 7, after V lost 0 bases and J lost 9 bases. CDR3 sequence (DNA): TGTGCCAGCAGTTACTCGATAGCGGGAGGGCCTAGTGAGCAGTTCTTC. As protein: CASSYSIAGGPSEQFF.

In this sample, this clonotype turned up a few times. This chain links TRBV7-9 with TRBJ2-7; 12 nucleotides match TRBD2. V was pared by 4 bases and J by 3 bases, with 7 bases of the junction left unmatched. The CDR3 consists of 16 residues. Looked up from germline, CDR1 is SEHNR and CDR2 is FQNEAQ (reference sequence). CDR3 residues: CASSSRTSGDFYEQYF. CDR3 coding DNA: TGTGCCAGCAGCTCCCGGACTAGCGGGGACTTCTACGAGCAGTACTTC.

There are many counts of this clonotype. The chain couples TRBV7-8 to TRBJ2-5; D is uncertain. V was cut by 5 bases and J by 2 bases, with 6 bases left in between. This CDR3 region has 12 residues. Germline assignment: CDR1 SGHVS and CDR2 FQNEAQ. This CDR3 is CASSLQQETQYF. Written as DNA, the CDR3 is TGTGCCAGCAGCCTACAACAAGAGACCCAGTACTTC. The variable domain in full, completed from reference TRBV7-8 and TRBJ2-5, reads GAGVSQSPRYKVAKRGQDVALRCDPISGHVSLFWYQQALGQGPEFLTYFQNEAQLDKSGLPSDRFFAERPEGSVSTLKIQRTQQEDSAVYLCASSLQQETQYFGPGTRLLVL.

The V gene is TRBV12-3 or TRBV12-4, the J gene TRBJ2-5; D gene uncertain. The CDR3 runs 13 residues. With 5 bases removed from V and 0 bases from J, the gap between germline ends came to 7 bases. The CDR3 protein is CASSPRYQETQYF. As DNA, the CDR3 is TGTGCCAGCAGTCCCCGTTACCAAGAGACCCAGTACTTC.

This clonotype has a handful of counts. The rearrangement joins TRBV7-8 to TRBJ1-6; 7 positions match TRBD1. V lost 1 base, J lost 0 bases, and 6 bases stayed unmatched. This CDR3 contains 18 residues. Germline CDR1 SGHVS, CDR2 FQNEAQ. The CDR3 spells CASSLGGTVSSYNSPLHF. The CDR3 nucleotides are TGTGCCAGCAGCTTAGGAGGGACAGTAAGCTCCTATAATTCACCCCTCCACTTT.

This clonotype has a handful of counts. The CDR3 region has the DNA TGCAGTGCTAGCCTGATGACAGGGGCCCACACTGAAGCTTTCTTT. Its translation: CSASLMTGAHTEAFF. This chain links TRBV20-1 with TRBJ1-1; 8 bases line up with TRBD1. CDR3 size: 15 residues. Unmatched junction bases numbered 9, after V lost 3 bases and J lost 3 bases. CDR1 DFQATT and CDR2 SNEGSKA come from the germline V gene (reference sequence).

The gene calls are TRBV19 and TRBJ2-2, with TRBD1 matching 7 bases. The CDR3 sequence is 15 residues long. The germline V gene encodes CDR1 LNHDA and CDR2 SQIVND (reference sequence). V dropped 3 bases and J dropped 3; count of bases not matched to a gene: 4. CDR3 amino acids: CASSIGTDYTGELFF. CDR3 nucleotide sequence: TGTGCCAGTAGTATTGGGACAGACTACACCGGGGAGCTGTTTTTT.

The chain recombines TRBV7-6 with TRBJ2-1; 8 bases match TRBD2. Germline CDR1 reads SGHVS; CDR2 reads FNYEAQ. Trimming cost V 6 bases and J 5 bases; bases outside gene matches: 9. The CDR3 covers 15 residues. The CDR3 loop is CASSYSREANNEQFF. The CDR3, as DNA: TGTGCCAGCAGTTACTCGCGGGAGGCAAACAATGAGCAGTTCTTC.

The genes are TRBV3-1 and TRBJ2-7; a possible D gene is TRBD2 (7 bases). This CDR3 is built from 13 residues. Germline CDR1 LGHDT, CDR2 YNNKEL (reference sequence). Trimming shortened V by 4 bases and J by 7 bases, and 14 bases separated the two germline ends. CDR3 coding DNA: TGTGCCAGCAGCCCTTTGGGAGGGGGAGAGCAGTACTTC. Its protein product is CASSPLGGGEQYF.

This clonotype turned up a few times. The J gene is TRBJ1-2, the V gene TRBV29-1; 7 bases fit TRBD1. V dropped 7 bases and J dropped 4; count of bases not matched to a gene: 3. Germline CDR1 SQVTM, CDR2 ANQGSEA. The length of the CDR3 is 11 residues. CDR3 sequence (DNA): TGCAGCGGACAGGGCGGCTATGGCTACACCTTC. Encoded protein: CSGQGGYGYTF. The variable domain in full, with the rest retrieved from reference TRBV29-1 and TRBJ1-2, is SAVISQKPSRDICQRGTSLTIQCQVDSQVTMMFWYRQQPGQSLTLIATANQGSEATYESGFVIDKFPISRPNLTFSTLTVSNMSPEDSSIYLCSGQGGYGYTFGSGTRLTVV.

This clonotype was counted between two and nine times. The chain carries TRBV6-1 and TRBJ1-1, with TRBD1 as a possible D gene (6 bases). Germline V gene lookup returns CDR1 MNHNS and CDR2 SASEGT. Between the trimmed V and J ends, which lost 4 bases and 4 bases, there was a span of 10 bases. The CDR3 loop spans 13 amino acids. CDR3 residues: CASSVTGTTEAFF. CDR3 coding DNA: TGTGCCAGCAGTGTAACAGGGACCACTGAAGCTTTCTTT.

This clonotype has just a few counts. The rearrangement joins TRBV12-3 or TRBV12-4 to TRBJ2-1, with D perhaps matching TRBD1 or TRBD2 (6 bases each). The CDR3 extends over 13 amino acids. V lost 6 bases and J 5 bases, leaving 11 bases between the germline ends. Here the CDR3 DNA reads TGTGCCAGCAGGCGGGACATAAACAATGAGCAGTTCTTC. This translates into CASRRDINNEQFF.

The V gene is TRBV2, the J gene TRBJ2-7; D is perhaps TRBD1 (6 bases). The germline gives CDR1 SNHLY, CDR2 FYNNEI. The CDR3 extends over 11 amino acids. Between the trimmed V and J ends, which lost 4 bases and 10 bases, there was a span of 11 bases. Written as DNA, the CDR3 is TGTGCCAGCAGTGGAGGACAGATACAGTACTTC. Protein product: CASSGGQIQYF.

This CDR3 is CASSQTAFTGELFF. The CDR3 region has the DNA TGTGCCAGCAGTCAGACAGCGTTTACCGGGGAGCTGTTTTTT. The chain links TRBV6-6 to TRBJ2-2; tentatively, D is TRBD1 (5 bases). V was trimmed by 5 bases and J by 5 bases, leaving 12 bases between them. Germline V CDR1 and CDR2: MNHNY, SVGAGI (reference sequence). This CDR3 contains 14 residues.

The chain couples TRBV25-1 to TRBJ2-5; perhaps TRBD2 as D (5 bases). The CDR3 has 15 amino acids. V was cut by 6 bases and J by 5 bases, with 19 bases left in between. Germline-derived CDR1 and CDR2 are MGHDK and SYGVNS. Here the CDR3 reads CASRRSGGSKETQYF. In DNA, the CDR3 is TGTGCCAGCAGAAGGAGTGGTGGGAGCAAGGAGACCCAGTACTTC.

The chain couples TRBV29-1 to TRBJ2-1; no firm D call. The germline CDR1 and CDR2 sequences are SQVTM and ANQGSEA. The CDR3 extends over 16 amino acids. V was cut by 2 bases and J by 0 bases, with 14 bases left in between. CDR3 sequence reads: CSVELETLSSYNEQFF. The CDR3 region has the DNA TGCAGCGTTGAACTTGAAACCCTGAGCTCCTACAATGAGCAGTTCTTC.

This clonotype has only a few counts. V gene TRBV7-8 combines with J gene TRBJ2-5; 11 nucleotides agree with TRBD2. The CDR3 is 17 residues long. The ends lost 2 bases at V and 4 bases at J; junction bases unmatched: 9. Germline V gene data show CDR1 as SGHVS and CDR2 as FQNEAQ. The CDR3 DNA reads as TGTGCCAGCAGCTTAAGGTGGCTAGCGGGGGGTGGAGAGACCCAGTACTTC. Protein product: CASSLRWLAGGGETQYF.

This clonotype was observed a handful of times. The chain uses TRBV5-1 and TRBJ2-2, with TRBD1 matching 9 bases. CDR3 length: 15 amino acids. Germline V gene sequence: CDR1 SGHRS, CDR2 YFSETQ. The junction had 10 bases not matched to a gene; V was cut back by 4 bases and J by 9 bases. CDR3: CASSVGTGIGRELFF. Written as DNA, the CDR3 is TGCGCCAGCAGCGTGGGGACAGGGATTGGAAGGGAGCTGTTTTTT.

In its sample, this clonotype was seen a few times. J is TRBJ1-5 and V is TRBV19, with 10 bases lining up with TRBD1. CDR1 is LNHDA and CDR2 is SQIVND in the germline V gene (reference sequence). The CDR3 length is 19 residues. Trimming removed 3 bases from V and 2 bases from J; junction bases left unmatched: 13. The CDR3 nucleotides are TGTGCCAGTAGTATCGGGGGGACAGGGGCTCCGAAGGGCAATCAGCCCCAGCATTTT. It yields the protein CASSIGGTGAPKGNQPQHF.

This clonotype was counted a few times. This sequence joins TRBV6-5 and TRBJ1-4; D is perhaps TRBD1 (5 bases). Between the trimmed V and J ends, which lost 8 bases and 4 bases, there was a span of 11 bases. There are 13 residues in the CDR3. Germline assignment: CDR1 MNHEY and CDR2 SVGAGI. CDR3 region: CASCGTFNEKLFF. CDR3 nucleotide sequence: TGTGCCAGCTGCGGGACCTTTAATGAAAAACTGTTTTTT.

The table lists this clonotype with a few counts. The gene calls are TRBV7-2 and TRBJ1-1; D might be TRBD1 (6 bases). Trimming took off 4 bases at V and 10 bases at J, with 13 bases between the two ends. The CDR3 loop spans 12 amino acids. Germline V gives CDR1 SGHTA, CDR2 FQGNSA. The CDR3 loop is CASSSGAHVAFF. CDR3 coding DNA: TGTGCCAGCAGCTCGGGGGCGCACGTAGCTTTCTTT.